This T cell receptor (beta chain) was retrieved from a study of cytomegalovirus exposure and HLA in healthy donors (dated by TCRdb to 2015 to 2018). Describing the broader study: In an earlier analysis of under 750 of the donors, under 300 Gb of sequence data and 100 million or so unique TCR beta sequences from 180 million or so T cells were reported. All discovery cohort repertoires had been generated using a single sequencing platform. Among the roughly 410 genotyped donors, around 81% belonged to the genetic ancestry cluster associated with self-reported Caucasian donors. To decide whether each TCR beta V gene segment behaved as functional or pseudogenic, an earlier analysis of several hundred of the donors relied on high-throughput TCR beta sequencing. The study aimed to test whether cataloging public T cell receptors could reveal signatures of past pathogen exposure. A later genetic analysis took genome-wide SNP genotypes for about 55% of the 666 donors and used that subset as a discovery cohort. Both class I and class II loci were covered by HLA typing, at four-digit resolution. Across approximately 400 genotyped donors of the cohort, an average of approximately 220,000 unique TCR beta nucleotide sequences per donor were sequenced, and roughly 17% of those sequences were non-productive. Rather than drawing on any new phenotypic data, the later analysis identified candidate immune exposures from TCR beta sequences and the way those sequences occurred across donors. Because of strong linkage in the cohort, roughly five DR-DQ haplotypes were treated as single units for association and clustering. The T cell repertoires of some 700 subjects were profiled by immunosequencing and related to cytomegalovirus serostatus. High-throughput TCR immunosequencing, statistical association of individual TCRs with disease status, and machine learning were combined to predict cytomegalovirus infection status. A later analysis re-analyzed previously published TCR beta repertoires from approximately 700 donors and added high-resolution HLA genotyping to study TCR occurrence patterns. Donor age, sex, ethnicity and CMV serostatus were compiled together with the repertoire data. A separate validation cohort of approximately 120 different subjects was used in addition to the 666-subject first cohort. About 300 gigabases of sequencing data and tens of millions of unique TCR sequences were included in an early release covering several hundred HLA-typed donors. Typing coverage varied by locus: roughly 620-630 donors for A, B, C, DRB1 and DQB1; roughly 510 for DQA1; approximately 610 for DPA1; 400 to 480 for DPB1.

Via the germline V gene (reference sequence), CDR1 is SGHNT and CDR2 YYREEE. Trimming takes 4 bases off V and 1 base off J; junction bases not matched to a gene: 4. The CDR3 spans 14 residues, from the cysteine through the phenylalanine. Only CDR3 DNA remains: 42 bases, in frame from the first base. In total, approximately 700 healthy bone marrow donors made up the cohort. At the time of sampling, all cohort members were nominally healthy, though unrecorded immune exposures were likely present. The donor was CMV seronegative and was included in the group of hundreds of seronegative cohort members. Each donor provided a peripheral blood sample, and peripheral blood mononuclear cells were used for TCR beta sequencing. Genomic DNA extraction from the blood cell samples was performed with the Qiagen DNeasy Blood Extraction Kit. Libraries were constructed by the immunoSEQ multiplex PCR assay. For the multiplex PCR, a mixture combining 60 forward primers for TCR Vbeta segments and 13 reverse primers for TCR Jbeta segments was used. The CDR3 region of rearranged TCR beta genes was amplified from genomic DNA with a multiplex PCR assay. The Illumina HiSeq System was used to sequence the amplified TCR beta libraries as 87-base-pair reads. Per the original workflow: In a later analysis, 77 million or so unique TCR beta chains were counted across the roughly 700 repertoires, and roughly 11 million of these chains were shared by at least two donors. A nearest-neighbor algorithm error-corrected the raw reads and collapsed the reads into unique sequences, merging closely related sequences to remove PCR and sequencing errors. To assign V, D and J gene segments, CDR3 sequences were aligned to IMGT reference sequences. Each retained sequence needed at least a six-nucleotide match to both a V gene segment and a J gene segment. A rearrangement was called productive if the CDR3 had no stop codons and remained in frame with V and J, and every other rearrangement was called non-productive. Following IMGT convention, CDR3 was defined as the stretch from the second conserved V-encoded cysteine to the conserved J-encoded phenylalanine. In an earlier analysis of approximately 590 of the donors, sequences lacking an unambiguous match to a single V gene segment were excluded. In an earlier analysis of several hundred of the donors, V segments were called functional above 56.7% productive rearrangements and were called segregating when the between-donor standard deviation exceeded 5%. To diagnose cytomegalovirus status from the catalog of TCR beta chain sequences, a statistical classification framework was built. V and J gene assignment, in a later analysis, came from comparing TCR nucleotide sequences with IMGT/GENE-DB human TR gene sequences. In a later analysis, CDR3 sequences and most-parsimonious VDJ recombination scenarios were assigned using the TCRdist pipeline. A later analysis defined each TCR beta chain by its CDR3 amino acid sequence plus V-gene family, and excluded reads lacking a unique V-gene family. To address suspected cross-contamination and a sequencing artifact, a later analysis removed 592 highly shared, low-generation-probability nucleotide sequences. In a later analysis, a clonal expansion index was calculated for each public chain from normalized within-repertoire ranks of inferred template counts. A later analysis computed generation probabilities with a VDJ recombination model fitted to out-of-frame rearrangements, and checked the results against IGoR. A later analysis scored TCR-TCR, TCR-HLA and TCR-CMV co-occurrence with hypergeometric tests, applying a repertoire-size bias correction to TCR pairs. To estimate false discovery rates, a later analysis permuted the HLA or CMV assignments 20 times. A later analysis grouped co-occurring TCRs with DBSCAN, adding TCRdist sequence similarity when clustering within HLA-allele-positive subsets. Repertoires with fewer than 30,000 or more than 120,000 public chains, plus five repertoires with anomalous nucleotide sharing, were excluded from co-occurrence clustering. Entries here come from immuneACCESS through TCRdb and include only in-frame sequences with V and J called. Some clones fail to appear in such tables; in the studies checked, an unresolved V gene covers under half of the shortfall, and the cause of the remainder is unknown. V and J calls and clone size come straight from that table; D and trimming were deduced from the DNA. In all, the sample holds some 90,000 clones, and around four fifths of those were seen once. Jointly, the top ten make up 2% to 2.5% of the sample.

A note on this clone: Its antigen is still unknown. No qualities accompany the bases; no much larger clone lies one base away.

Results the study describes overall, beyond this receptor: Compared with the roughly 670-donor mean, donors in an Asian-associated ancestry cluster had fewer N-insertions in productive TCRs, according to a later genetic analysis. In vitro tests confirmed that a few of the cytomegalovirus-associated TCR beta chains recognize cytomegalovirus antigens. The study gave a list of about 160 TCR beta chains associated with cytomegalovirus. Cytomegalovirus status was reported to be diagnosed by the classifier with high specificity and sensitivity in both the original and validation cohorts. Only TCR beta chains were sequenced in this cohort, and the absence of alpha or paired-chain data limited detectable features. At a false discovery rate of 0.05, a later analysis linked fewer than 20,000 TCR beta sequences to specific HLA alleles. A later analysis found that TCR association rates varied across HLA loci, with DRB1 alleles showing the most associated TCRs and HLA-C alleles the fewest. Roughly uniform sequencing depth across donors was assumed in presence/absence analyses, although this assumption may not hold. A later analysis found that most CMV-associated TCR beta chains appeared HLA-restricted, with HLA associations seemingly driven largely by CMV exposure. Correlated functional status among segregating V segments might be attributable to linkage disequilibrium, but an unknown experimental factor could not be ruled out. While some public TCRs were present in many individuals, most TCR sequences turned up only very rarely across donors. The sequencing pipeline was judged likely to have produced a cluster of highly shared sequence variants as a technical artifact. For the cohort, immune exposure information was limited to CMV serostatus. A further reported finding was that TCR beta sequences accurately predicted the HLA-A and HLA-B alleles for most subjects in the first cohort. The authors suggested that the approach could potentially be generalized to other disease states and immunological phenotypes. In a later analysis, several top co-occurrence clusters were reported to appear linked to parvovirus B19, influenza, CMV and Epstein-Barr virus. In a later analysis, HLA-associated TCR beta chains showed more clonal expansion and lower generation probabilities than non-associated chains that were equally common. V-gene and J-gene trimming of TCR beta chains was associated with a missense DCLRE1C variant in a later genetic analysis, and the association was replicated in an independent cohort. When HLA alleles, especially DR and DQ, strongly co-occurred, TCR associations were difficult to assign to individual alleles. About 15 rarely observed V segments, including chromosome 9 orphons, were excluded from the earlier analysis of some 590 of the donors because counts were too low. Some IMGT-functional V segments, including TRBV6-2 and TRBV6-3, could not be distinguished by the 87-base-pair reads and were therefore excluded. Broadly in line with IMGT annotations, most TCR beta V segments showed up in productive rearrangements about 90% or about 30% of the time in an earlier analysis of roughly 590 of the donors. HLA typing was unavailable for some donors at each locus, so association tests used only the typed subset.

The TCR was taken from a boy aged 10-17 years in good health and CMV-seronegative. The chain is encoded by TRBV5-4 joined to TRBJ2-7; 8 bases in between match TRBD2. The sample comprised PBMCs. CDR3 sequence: CASSPGLGSYEQYF. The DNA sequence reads TGTGCCAGCAGCCCGGGACTAGGGTCCTACGAGCAGTACTTC. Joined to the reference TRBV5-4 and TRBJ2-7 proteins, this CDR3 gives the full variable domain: ETGVTQSPTHLIKTRGQQVTLRCSSQSGHNTVSWYQQALGQGPQFIFQYYREEENGRGNFPPRFSGLQFPNYSSELNVNALELDDSALYLCASSPGLGSYEQYFGPGTRLTVT.